The count of the clone carrying this T cell receptor beta chain is one. Its antigen is as yet unknown. It was with unique molecular identifiers that the TCRbeta library was prepared. TCRdb re-called the PCR reads through MiXCR, storing one row per CDR3 protein. There are about a million distinct CDR3 sequences in the sample; about 30% occur only once, and 25% to 35% lies in the top ten. These data are taken from a study of T-cell reconstitution after alpha-beta-depleted transplantation in children. The CDR3 spans 14 residues. Looked up from germline, CDR1 is MGHRA and CDR2 is YSYEKL. Between the trimmed V and J ends, which lost 3 bases and 5 bases, there was a span of 14 bases. Findings and limits, study-wide: About two months after transplant, alpha-beta T cells reportedly came from several hundred expanded graft clones. T-cell counts and diversity at one year following transplant were attributed mainly to newly produced T cells. In some patients, recipient T cells and intrathymic progenitors surviving conditioning explained high day-60 diversity.

The sequence derives from a boy under two years old who had a stem cell transplant for SCID, so the T cells may come from the graft donor. Sequenced material: PBMCs, mostly from graft donor cells, taken 360 days after TCRalphabeta/CD19-depleted stem cell transplant. V usage is TRBV4-1 and J usage is TRBJ2-7, with D tentatively TRBD1 (6 bases). The CDR3, as DNA: TGCGCCAGCAGCCACCCCTGGACAGAAGACGAGCAGTACTTC. It yields the protein CASSHPWTEDEQYF.